This T cell receptor beta chain originates from a study of CD8 T cells in ankylosing spondylitis. Quantitative 5'-RACE with molecular barcodes generated TCR beta libraries. TCRdb recomputed calls from the 5' RACE reads with MiXCR, one row per CDR3 protein. The sample has 200,000 to 250,000 distinct CDR3 sequences; 20% to 30% are singletons. Germline V gives CDR1 DFQATT, CDR2 SNEGSKA (reference sequence). With 5 bases removed from V and 2 bases from J, the gap between germline ends came to 15 bases. This CDR3 has 14 amino acids. This clonotype has a handful of counts. Its antigen is still unknown. Findings and limits, study-wide: A TCR beta motif made of 7 to 9 highly homologous variants seemed typical of ankylosing spondylitis blood. A CD8+ phenotype characterized the disease-linked clones, which were relatively rare in peripheral blood.

The rearrangement links TRBV20-1 to TRBJ2-5; weak D call: TRBD2 (6 bases). The receptor was isolated from a male donor with ankylosing spondylitis or in good health (not recorded which). Sequencing used blood, either unsorted or a sorted T cell fraction (not recorded which). The DNA of the CDR3 is TGCAGTGCTTGCTTACTAGCAAAGCAAGAGACCCAGTACTTC. This gives the protein CSACLLAKQETQYF.